This entry lists 7 T cell receptor beta chains sequenced from one sample in a study of CXCR3-negative and CXCR3-positive naive CD8 T cells. Findings and limits, study-wide: In CXCR3-positive naive cells, the TRB CDR3s were more hydrophobic than in CXCR3-negative naive cells.

Which antigens these TCRs recognize remains unknown. The TRB libraries of cDNA were built by UMI-labeled 5' RACE. Reprocessing the 5' RACE reads, TCRdb reports a single entry for every CDR3 protein and omits DNA. This sample's table has approximately 8,800 distinct CDR3 sequences. The specimen was naive CXCR3+ CD8+ T cells from blood. Subset in this sample: CD45RO-CCR7+CD27+CD95- naive CD8+ T cells expressing CXCR3 (TNR3+). Receptors were obtained from a human donor in good health. Some clones in this sample may be carry-over from other donors' samples.

The V gene is TRBV9, the J gene TRBJ2-7; TCRdb calls TRBD2, which cannot be checked without DNA. This CDR3 comprises 15 residues. The germline V gene has CDR1 SGDLS and CDR2 YYNGEE. The CDR3 spells CASSVAGAGGYEQYF.

By frequency, this clonotype registers medium-sized. The V call is TRBV28, the J call TRBJ2-7; checking the TCRdb D call of TRBD1 is not possible without DNA. The CDR3 extends over 14 amino acids. The germline V gene has CDR1 MDHEN and CDR2 SYDVKM. This CDR3 reads CASRSRDTYYEQYF.

The gene calls are TRBV29-1 and TRBJ1-2. The CDR3 extends over 14 amino acids. Germline CDR1 and CDR2: SQVTM and ANQGSEA. CDR3 loop: CSVEGHVEGLGYTF.

V and J are TRBV10-3 and TRBJ2-5. Germline loops: CDR1 ENHRY, CDR2 SYGVKD. The CDR3 runs 13 residues. Here the CDR3 reads CAISQGDRETQYF.

The genes are TRBV21-1 and TRBJ1-1; lacking DNA, the TRBD1 call made by TCRdb goes unchecked. TRBV21-1 is given as a pseudogene. This CDR3 contains 18 residues. The CDR3 reads CASTRTADRRWRNTEAFF.

This clonotype is called medium-sized (0.01 to 0.1%) based on its frequency. CDR3 sequence: CASNPDGFSNTEAFF. V usage is TRBV12-3 or TRBV12-4 and J usage is TRBJ1-1. CDR3 size: 15 residues.

This clonotype registers medium-sized by frequency. V and J are TRBV25-1 and TRBJ2-7. Germline-derived CDR1 and CDR2 are MGHDK and SYGVNS. The CDR3 is 13 residues long. CDR3 sequence reads: CASSWGSSYEQYF.